The T cell receptor beta chain described here comes from a study of shared clonotypes between healthy human individuals (dated by TCRdb to 2020 to 2022). Looking at the study overall: Three men and two women, aged 18 to 49 years, made up the cohort. The study deeply sequenced blood TCR repertoires of about 5 healthy adults to estimate repertoire size and the extent of clonotype sharing between individuals. Libraries were prepared and TCR repertoires were sequenced by different laboratories using diverse techniques, in order to increase sequencing depth and limit assay-specific biases. Each donor's leukapheresis produced roughly between roughly 0.85 and 10 billion PBMCs.

Study-wide findings and limitations: Sampling was restricted to blood, and TCR repertoires in tissue are likely to differ from TCR repertoires in blood. Pairwise subsampling led to the expectation that sequencing depth would affect the degree of clonotype sharing among donors. Because the study included only a small number of donors, the genetic and exposure-history diversity represented was limited.

Using the deep immunoSEQ assay, TCR CDR3 regions were amplified from genomic DNA by multiplex PCR. Extracted genomic DNA from each cell subset was spread evenly across all wells of several immunoSEQ 96-well plates, with each plate serving as a replicate. For unsorted PBMC, approximately 310 ng genomic DNA, equal to tens of thousands of T cell genomes, was loaded into each replicate PCR. Unsorted PBMC genomic DNA was sequenced across ten immunoSEQ deep assay plates. Purified libraries were quantified with a Qubit 3.0 fluorometer, sized on a Bioanalyzer 2100, and re-quantified with the KAPA Library Quantification kit. Every immunoSEQ 96-well plate was sequenced on a separate single-read 150-cycle Illumina NextSeq 550 flow cell. On the study's bioinformatics: Because the immunoSEQ output held only junctional sequences and lacked quality scores, the filtering could not match the filtering applied to full-length reads. Sequences were annotated with PyIR, a Python wrapper for IgBLAST v1.9, and V/J genes and CDR3 were assigned using IMGT germline references. Any read was removed if the V/J assignment was weak (E-value above 1e-6), the CDR3 was missing, or the read contained stop codons, out-of-frame junctions, or ambiguous translated residues. V3J clonotypes were defined as sequences sharing the same inferred V gene, J gene, and CDR3 amino acid sequence. Percentage overlap between repertoires was calculated by dividing the number of shared unique clonotypes by the size of the smaller repertoire. Three approaches were used to assess repertoire richness: RTK rarefaction, the Chao1 estimator, and Recon v2.1 estimates of unobserved clonotypes. This is the immuneACCESS table as TCRdb keeps it, with only in-frame sequences that have V and J called. A part of the clones is gone; compared with another copy, unresolved V genes explain less than half, and the rest is unexplained. V and J calls and clone size are those listed in that table; D and trimming were worked out from the DNA. Recorded for this sample are 490,000 or so clones; 76% of them occurred a single time. Of the sample, over 10% falls within the top ten clones.

The V end loses 0 bases and the J end loses 2 bases, and a stretch of 14 bases separates them. From a lookup of the germline V gene, CDR1 and CDR2 are SGHRS and YFSETQ. Counted from cysteine to phenylalanine, this CDR3 has 16 amino acids. Solely the CDR3 DNA is kept, with 48 bases framed from the first base. Worth noting for this clone: Its target antigen remains unknown. No base-level quality is on record; no much larger clone is a single base apart.

Healthy HIV-negative adults with no recently reported acute infections or vaccinations were included as donors. Every donor was a Caucasian adult living in Nashville, Tennessee, USA. For unsorted samples, 75 million to 90 million PBMCs were counted, and genomic DNA was extracted using the QIAamp DNA Blood Mini kit. Blood was obtained by leukapheresis, after which PBMCs were separated by Ficoll-Histopaque density gradient centrifugation and cryopreserved in liquid nitrogen vapor phase. This TCR was recovered from a woman between 35 and 50 years old in good health. Some clones in this sample may be carry-over from other donors' samples. Material for sequencing was PBMCs. Recombination joined TRBV5-1 with TRBJ2-5; possibly the D gene is TRBD1, per 5 matching bases. The nucleotide sequence reads as follows: TGCGCCAGCAGCTTGGGAGTCAGGGAAAGACAAGAGACCCAGTACTTC. The encoded protein is CASSLGVRERQETQYF.